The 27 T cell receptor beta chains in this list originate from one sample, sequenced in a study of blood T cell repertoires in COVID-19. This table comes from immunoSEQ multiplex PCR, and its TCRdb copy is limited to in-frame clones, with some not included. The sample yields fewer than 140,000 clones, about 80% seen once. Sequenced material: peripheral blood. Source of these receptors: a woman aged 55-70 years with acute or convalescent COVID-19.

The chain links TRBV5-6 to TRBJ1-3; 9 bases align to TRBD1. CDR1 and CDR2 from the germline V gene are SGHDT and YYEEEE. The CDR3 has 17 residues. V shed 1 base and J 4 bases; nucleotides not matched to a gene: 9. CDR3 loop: CASSLWTGARMGNTIYF. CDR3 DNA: TGTGCCAGCAGCTTGTGGACAGGGGCTCGAATGGGAAACACCATATATTTT.

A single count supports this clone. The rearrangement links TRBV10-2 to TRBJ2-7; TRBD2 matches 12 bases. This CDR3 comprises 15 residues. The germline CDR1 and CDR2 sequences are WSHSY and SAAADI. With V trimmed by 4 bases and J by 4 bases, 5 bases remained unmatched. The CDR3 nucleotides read TGCGCCAGCAGTGGGCCGGGACTAGCGGGTTACGAGCAGTACTTC. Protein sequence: CASSGPGLAGYEQYF.

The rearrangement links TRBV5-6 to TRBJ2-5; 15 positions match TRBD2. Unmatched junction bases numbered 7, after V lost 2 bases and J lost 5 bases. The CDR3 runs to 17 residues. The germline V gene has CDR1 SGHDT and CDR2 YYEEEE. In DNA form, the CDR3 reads TGTGCCAGCAGCTTCTGGACTAGCGGGAGGGCCCGGGAGACCCAGTACTTC. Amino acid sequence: CASSFWTSGRARETQYF.

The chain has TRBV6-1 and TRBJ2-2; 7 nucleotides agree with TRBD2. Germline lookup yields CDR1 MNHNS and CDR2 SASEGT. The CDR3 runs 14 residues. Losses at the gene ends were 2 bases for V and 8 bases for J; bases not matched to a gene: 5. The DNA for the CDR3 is TGTGCCAGCAGTGAACATGGGGAGGGGGGGGAGCTGTTTTTT. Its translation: CASSEHGEGGELFF.

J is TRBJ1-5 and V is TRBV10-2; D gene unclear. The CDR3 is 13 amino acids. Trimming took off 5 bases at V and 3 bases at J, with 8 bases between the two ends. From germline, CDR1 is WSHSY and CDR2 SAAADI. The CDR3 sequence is CASSFLSNQPQHF. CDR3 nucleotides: TGCGCCAGCAGTTTTCTATCCAATCAGCCCCAGCATTTT.

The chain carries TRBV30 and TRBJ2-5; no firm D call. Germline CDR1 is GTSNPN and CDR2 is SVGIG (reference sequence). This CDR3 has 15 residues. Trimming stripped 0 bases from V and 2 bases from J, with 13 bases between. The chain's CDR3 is CAWSVSSGSQETQYF. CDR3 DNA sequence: TGTGCCTGGAGTGTGTCTAGTGGATCTCAAGAGACCCAGTACTTC.

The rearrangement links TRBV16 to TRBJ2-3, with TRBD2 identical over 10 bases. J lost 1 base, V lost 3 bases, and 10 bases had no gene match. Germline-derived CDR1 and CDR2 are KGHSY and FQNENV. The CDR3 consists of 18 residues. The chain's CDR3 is CASSQPRPLAGGTDTQYF. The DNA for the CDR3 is TGTGCCAGCAGCCAGCCCCGCCCCCTAGCGGGAGGCACAGATACGCAGTATTTT.

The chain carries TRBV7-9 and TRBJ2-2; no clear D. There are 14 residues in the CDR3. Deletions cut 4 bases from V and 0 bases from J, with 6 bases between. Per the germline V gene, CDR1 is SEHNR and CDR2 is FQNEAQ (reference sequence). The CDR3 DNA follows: TGTGCCAGCAGCTGGGCCTCGAACACCGGGGAGCTGTTTTTT. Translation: CASSWASNTGELFF. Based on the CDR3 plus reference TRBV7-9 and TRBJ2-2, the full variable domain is DTGVSQNPRHKITKRGQNVTFRCDPISEHNRLYWYRQTLGQGPEFLTYFQNEAQLEKSRLLSDRFSAERPKGSFSTLEIQRTEQGDSAMYLCASSWASNTGELFFGEGSRLTVL.

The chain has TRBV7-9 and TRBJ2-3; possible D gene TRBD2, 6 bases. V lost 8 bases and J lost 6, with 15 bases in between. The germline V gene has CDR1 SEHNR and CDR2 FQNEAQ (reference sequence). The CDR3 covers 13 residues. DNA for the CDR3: TGTGCCAGCGCGGGAATTCCTGATGATACGCAGTATTTT. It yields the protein CASAGIPDDTQYF.

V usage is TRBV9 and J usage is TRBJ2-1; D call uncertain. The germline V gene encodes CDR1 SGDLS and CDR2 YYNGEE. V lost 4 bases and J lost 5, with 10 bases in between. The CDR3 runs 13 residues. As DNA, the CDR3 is TGTGCCAGCAGCCCCCCCCCGGACAATGAGCAGTTCTTC. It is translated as CASSPPPDNEQFF.

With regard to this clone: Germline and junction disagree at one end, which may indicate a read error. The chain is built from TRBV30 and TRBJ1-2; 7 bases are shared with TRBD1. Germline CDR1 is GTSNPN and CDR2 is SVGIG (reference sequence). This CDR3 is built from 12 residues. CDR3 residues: CAWSARTGLIVF. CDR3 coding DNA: TGTGCCTGGAGTGCGCGGACAGGCCTAATCGTCTTC.

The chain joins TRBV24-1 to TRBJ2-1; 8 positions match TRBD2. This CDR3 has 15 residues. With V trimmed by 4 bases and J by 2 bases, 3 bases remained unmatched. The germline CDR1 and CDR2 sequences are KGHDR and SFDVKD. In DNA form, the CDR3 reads TGTGCCACCAGTGAACTAGCGGAAGCCTACAATGAGCAGTTCTTC. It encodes CATSELAEAYNEQFF.

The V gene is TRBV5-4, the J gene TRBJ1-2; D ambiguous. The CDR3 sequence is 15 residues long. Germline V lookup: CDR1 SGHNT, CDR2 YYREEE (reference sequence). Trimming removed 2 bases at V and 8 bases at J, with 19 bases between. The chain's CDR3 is CASSFLRGTISGYTF. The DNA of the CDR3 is TGTGCCAGCAGCTTCCTGCGCGGAACGATATCCGGCTACACCTTC. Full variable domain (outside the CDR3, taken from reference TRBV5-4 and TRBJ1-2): ETGVTQSPTHLIKTRGQQVTLRCSSQSGHNTVSWYQQALGQGPQFIFQYYREEENGRGNFPPRFSGLQFPNYSSELNVNALELDDSALYLCASSFLRGTISGYTFGSGTRLTVV.

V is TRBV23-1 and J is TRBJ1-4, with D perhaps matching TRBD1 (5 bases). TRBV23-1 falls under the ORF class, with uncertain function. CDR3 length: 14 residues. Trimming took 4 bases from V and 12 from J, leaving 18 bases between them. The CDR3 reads CASSRWAAGPELFF. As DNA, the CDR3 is TGCGCCAGCAGTCGGTGGGCCGCGGGGCCGGAACTGTTTTTT.

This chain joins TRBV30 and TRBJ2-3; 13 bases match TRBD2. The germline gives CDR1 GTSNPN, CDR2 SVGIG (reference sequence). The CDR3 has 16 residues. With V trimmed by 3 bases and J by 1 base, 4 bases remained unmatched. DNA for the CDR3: TGTGCCTGGAGCGGAGGACTAGCGGGAGGCACAGATACGCAGTATTTT. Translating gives CAWSGGLAGGTDTQYF.

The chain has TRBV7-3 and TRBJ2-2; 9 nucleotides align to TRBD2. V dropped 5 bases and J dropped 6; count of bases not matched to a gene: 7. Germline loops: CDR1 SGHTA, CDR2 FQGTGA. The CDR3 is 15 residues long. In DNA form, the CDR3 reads TGTGCCAGCAGCCGAAACGGCGGGAGGGCCGGGGAGCTGTTTTTT. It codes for CASSRNGGRAGELFF.

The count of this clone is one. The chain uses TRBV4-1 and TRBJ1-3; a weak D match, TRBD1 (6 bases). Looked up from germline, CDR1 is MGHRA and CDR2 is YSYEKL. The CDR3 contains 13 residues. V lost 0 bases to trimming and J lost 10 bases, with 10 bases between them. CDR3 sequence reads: CASSQEEGVTIYF. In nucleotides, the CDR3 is TGCGCCAGCAGCCAAGAAGAGGGGGTAACCATATATTTT.

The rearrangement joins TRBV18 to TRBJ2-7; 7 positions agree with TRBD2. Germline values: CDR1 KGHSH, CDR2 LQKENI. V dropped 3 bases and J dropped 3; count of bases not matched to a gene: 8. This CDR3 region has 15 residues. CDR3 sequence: CASSPPRAGNYEQYF. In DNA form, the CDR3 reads TGTGCCAGCTCACCCCCCCGAGCGGGGAACTACGAGCAGTACTTC.

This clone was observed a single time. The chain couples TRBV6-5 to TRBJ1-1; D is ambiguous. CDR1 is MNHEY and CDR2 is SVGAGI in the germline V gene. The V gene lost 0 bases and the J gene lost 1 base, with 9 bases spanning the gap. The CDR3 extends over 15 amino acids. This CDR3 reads CASSYSIDGNTEAFF. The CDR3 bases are TGTGCCAGCAGTTACTCGATAGATGGGAACACTGAAGCTTTCTTT.

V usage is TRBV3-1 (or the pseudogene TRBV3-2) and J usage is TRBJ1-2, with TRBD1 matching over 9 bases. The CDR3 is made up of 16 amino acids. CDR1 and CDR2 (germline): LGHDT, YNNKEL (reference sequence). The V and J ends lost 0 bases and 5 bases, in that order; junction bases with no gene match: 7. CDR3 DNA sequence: TGTGCCAGCAGCCAAGAGTGGGCGGGACAGGGTTATGGCTACACCTTC. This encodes CASSQEWAGQGYGYTF.

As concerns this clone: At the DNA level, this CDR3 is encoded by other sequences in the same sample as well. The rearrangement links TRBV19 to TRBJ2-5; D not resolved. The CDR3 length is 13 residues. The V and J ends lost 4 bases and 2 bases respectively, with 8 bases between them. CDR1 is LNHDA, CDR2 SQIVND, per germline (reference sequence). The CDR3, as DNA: TGTGCCAGTAGTACGGGTAGTCAAGAGACCCAGTACTTC. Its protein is CASSTGSQETQYF.

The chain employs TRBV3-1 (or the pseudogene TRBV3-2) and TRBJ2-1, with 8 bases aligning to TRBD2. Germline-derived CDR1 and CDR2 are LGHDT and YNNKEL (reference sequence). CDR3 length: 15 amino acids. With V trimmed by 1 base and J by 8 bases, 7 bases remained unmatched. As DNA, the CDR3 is TGTGCCAGCAGCCAAGTTCACCTAGCGGGCTATGAGCAGTTCTTC. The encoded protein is CASSQVHLAGYEQFF.

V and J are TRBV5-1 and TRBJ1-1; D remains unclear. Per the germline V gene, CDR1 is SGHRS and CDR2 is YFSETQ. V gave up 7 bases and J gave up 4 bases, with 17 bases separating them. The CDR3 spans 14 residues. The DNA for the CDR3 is TGCGCCAGCTGGACGGGCGCAGGAGGCACTGAAGCTTTCTTT. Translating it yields CASWTGAGGTEAFF.

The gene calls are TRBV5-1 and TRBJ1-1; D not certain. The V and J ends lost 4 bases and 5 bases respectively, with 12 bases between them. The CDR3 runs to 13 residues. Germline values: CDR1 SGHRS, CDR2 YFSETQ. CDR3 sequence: CASSAKLETEAFF. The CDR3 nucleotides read TGCGCCAGCAGCGCTAAGCTCGAAACTGAAGCTTTCTTT.

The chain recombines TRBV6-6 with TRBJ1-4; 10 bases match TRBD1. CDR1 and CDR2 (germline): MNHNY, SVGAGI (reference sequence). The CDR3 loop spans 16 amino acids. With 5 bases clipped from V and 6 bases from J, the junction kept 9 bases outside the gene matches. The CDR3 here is CASSQTRGTGDEKLFF. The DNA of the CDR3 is TGTGCCAGCAGTCAAACCCGGGGGACAGGGGATGAAAAACTGTTTTTT.

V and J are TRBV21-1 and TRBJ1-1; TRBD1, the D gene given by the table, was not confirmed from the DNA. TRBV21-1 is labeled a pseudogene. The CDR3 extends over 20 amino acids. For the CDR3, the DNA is TGTGCCAGCAGCAAAGCAGGGGACAGGGGACTCTTAAATGGAGGCACTGAAGCTTTCTTT. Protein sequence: CASSKAGDRGLLNGGTEAFF.

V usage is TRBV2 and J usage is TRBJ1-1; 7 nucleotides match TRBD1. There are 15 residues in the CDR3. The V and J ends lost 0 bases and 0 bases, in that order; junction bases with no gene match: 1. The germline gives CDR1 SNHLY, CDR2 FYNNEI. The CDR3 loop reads CASSEAGTVNTEAFF. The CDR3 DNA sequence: TGTGCCAGCAGTGAAGCAGGGACAGTGAACACTGAAGCTTTCTTT.